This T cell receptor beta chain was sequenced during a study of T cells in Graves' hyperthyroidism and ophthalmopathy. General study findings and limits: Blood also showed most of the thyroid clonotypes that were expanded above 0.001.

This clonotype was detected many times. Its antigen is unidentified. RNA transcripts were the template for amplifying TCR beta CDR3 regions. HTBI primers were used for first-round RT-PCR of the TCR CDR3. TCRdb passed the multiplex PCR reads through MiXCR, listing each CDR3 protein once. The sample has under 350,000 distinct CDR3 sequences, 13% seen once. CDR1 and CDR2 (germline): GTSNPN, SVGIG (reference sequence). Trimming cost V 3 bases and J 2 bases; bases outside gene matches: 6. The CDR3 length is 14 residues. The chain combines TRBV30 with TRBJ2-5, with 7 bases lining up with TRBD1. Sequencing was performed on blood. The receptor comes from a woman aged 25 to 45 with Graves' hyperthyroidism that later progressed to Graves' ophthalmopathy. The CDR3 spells CAWRGRDRQETQYF. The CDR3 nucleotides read TGTGCCTGGAGGGGCCGGGACAGACAAGAGACCCAGTACTTC.